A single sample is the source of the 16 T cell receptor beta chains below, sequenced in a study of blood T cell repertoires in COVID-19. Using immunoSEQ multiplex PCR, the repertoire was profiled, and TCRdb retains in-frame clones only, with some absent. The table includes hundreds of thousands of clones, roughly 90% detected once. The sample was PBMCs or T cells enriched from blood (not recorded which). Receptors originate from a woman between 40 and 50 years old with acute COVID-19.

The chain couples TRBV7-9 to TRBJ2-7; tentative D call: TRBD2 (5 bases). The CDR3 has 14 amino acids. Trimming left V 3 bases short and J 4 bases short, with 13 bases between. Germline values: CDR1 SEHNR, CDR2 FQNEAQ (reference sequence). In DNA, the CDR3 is TGTGCCAGCAGCTTCGTCGGGGTAGGTTACGAGCAGTACTTC. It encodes CASSFVGVGYEQYF.

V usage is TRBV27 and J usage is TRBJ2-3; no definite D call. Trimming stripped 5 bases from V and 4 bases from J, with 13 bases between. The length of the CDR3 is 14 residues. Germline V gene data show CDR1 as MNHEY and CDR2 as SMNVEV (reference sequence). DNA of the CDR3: TGTGCCAGCAGTCCCAGAGGTTATCCAGATACGCAGTATTTT. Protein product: CASSPRGYPDTQYF.

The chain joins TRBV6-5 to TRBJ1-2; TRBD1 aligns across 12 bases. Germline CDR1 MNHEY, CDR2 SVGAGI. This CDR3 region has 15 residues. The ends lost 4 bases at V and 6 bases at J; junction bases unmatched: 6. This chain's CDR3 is CASSSGQGARNGYTF. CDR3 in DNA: TGTGCCAGCAGTTCGGGACAGGGGGCTCGAAATGGCTACACCTTC.

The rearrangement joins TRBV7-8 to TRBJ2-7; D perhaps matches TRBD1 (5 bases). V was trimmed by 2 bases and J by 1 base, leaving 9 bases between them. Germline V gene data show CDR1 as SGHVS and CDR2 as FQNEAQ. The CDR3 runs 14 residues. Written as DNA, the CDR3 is TGTGCCAGCAGCTTACGACAGTCGTCCTACGAGCAGTACTTC. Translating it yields CASSLRQSSYEQYF.

CDR3 bases: TGTGCCAGCAGGTCGGGACAGACGGCTGGCTACACCTTC. The encoded protein is CASRSGQTAGYTF. The chain has TRBV6-5 and TRBJ1-2, with 7 bases fitting TRBD1. V dropped 6 bases and J dropped 7; count of bases not matched to a gene: 8. CDR1 is MNHEY, CDR2 SVGAGI, per germline. The CDR3 sequence is 13 residues long.

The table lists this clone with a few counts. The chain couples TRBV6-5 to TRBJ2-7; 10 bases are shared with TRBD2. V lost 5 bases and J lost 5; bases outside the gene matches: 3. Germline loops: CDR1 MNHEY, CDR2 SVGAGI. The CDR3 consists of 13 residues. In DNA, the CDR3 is TGTGCCAGCAGTCGGACTAGCGGAAACGAGCAGTACTTC. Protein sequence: CASSRTSGNEQYF.

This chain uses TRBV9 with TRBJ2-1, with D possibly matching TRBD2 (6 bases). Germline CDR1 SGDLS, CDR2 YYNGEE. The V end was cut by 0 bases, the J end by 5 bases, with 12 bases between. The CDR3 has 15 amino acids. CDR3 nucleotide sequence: TGTGCCAGCAGCGTAGTTGGGGGAGGTCACAATGAGCAGTTCTTC. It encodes CASSVVGGGHNEQFF.

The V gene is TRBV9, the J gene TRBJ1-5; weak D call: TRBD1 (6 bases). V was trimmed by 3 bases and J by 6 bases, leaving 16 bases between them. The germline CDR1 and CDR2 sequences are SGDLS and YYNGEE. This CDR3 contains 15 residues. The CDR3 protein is CASSARAGAGQPQHF. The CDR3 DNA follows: TGTGCCAGCAGCGCCCGGGCAGGGGCAGGTCAGCCCCAGCATTTT. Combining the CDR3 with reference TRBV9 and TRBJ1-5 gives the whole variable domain DSGVTQTPKHLITATGQRVTLRCSPRSGDLSVYWYQQSLDQGLQFLIQYYNGEERAKGNILERFSAQQFPDLHSELNLSSLELGDSALYFCASSARAGAGQPQHFGDGTRLSIL.

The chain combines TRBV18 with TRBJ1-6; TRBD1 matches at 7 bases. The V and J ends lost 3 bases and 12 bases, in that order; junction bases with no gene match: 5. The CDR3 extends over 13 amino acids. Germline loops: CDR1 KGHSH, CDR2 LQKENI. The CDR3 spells CASSPPQGGPLHF. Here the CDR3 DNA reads TGTGCCAGCTCACCTCCGCAGGGGGGACCCCTCCACTTT.

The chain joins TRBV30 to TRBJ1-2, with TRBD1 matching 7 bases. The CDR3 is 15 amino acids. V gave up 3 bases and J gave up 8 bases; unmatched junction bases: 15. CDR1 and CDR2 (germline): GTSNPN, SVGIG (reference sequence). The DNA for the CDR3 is TGTGCCTGGAGGAAGTTCCAAGACAGGGCAGTGGGCTACACCTTC. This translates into CAWRKFQDRAVGYTF.

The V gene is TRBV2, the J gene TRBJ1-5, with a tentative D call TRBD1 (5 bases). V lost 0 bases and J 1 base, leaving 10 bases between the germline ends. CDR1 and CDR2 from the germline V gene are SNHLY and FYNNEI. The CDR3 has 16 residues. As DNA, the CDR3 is TGTGCCAGCAGTGAAGCATGGGGGGGAAGCAATCAGCCCCAGCATTTT. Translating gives CASSEAWGGSNQPQHF. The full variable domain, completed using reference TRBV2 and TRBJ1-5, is EPEVTQTPSHQVTQMGQEVILRCVPISNHLYFYWYRQILGQKVEFLVSFYNNEISEKSEIFDDQFSVERPDGSNFTLKIRSTKLEDSAMYFCASSEAWGGSNQPQHFGDGTRLSIL.

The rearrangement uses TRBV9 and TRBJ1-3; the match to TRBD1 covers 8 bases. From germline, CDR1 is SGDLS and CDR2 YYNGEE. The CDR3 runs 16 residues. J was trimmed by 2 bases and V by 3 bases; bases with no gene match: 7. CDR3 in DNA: TGTGCCAGCAGCGCCGGAGACAGGGGTGCTGGAAACACCATATATTTT. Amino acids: CASSAGDRGAGNTIYF.

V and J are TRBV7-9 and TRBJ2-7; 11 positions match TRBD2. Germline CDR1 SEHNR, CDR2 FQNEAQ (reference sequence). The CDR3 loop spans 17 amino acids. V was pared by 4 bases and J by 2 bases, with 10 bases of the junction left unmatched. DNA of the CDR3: TGTGCCAGCAGCTCGACCAGACTAGCGGGGAAACCCTACGAGCAGTACTTC. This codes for CASSSTRLAGKPYEQYF. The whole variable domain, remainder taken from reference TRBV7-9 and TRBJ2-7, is DTGVSQNPRHKITKRGQNVTFRCDPISEHNRLYWYRQTLGQGPEFLTYFQNEAQLEKSRLLSDRFSAERPKGSFSTLEIQRTEQGDSAMYLCASSSTRLAGKPYEQYFGPGTRLTVT.

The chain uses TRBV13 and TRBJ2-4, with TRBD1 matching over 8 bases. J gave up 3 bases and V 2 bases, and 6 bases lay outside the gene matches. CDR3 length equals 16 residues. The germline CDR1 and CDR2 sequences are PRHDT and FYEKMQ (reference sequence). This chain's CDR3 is CASSLQGAEVKNIQYF. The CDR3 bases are TGTGCCAGCAGCTTACAGGGGGCGGAAGTCAAAAACATTCAGTACTTC.

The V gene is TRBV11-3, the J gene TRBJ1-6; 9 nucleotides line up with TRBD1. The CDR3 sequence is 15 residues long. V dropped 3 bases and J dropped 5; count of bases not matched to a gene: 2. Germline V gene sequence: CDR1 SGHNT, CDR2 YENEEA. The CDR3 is CASSFGTGNNSPLHF. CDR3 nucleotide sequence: TGTGCCAGCAGCTTTGGGACAGGGAATAATTCACCCCTCCACTTT.

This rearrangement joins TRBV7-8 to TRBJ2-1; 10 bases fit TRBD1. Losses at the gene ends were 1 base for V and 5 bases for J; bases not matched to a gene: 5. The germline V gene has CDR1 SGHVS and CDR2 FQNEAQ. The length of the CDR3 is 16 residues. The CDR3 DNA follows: TGTGCCAGCAGCTTAGGCCGGGACAGGGGAAACAATGAGCAGTTCTTC. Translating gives CASSLGRDRGNNEQFF. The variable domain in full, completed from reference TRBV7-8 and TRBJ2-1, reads GAGVSQSPRYKVAKRGQDVALRCDPISGHVSLFWYQQALGQGPEFLTYFQNEAQLDKSGLPSDRFFAERPEGSVSTLKIQRTQQEDSAVYLCASSLGRDRGNNEQFFGPGTRLTVL.